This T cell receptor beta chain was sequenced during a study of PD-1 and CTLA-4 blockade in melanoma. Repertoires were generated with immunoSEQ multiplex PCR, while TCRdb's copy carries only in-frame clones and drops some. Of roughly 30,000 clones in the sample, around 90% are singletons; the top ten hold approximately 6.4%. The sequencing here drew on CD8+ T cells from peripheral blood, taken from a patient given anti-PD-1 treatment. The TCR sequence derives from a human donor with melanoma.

As DNA, the CDR3 is TGTGCCAGCAACCGGGTGAGGGGCTACGAGCAGTACTTC. Residues: CASNRVRGYEQYF. This chain connects TRBV28 to TRBJ2-7; either TRBD1 or TRBD2 may fit D (5 bases each). The CDR3 loop spans 13 amino acids. Germline assignment: CDR1 MDHEN and CDR2 SYDVKM. V was trimmed by 7 bases and J by 3 bases, leaving 13 bases between them.